The 24 T cell receptor beta chains in this list originate from one sample, sequenced in a study of blood T cell repertoires in COVID-19. Sequencing was performed with immunoSEQ multiplex PCR; in TCRdb, only in-frame clones are kept and a portion is missing. The repertoire includes about 170,000 clones, approximately 87% of them detected once, and 4.4% sits in the top ten. Sequencing was done on a sample of PBMCs or T cells enriched from blood (not recorded which). Receptors originate from a woman between 45 and 65 years old who had recovered from COVID-19.

The chain uses TRBV7-2 and TRBJ2-3; TRBD2 agrees at 10 bases. The V segment lost 4 bases and the J segment 0 bases; nucleotides outside the gene matches: 4. The germline CDR1 and CDR2 sequences are SGHTA and FQGNSA. CDR3 length: 16 residues. CDR3 bases: TGTGCCAGCAGCTCCCTGACTAGCGGGAGCACAGATACGCAGTATTTT. It encodes CASSSLTSGSTDTQYF.

The chain uses TRBV3-1 (or the pseudogene TRBV3-2) and TRBJ2-5, with 16 bases fitting TRBD2. CDR3 length: 17 residues. J lost 6 bases, V lost 4 bases, and 8 bases had no gene match. CDR1 is LGHDT and CDR2 is YNNKEL in the germline V gene (reference sequence). CDR3 DNA sequence: TGTGCCAGCAGCCCCGGGACTAGCGGGAGGGCCGGGAAGACCCAGTACTTC. Its protein is CASSPGTSGRAGKTQYF.

This chain connects TRBV3-1 (or the pseudogene TRBV3-2) to TRBJ1-1; D unresolved. V shed 4 bases and J shed 11 bases, with 17 bases lying between them. Germline CDR1 is LGHDT and CDR2 is YNNKEL (reference sequence). The CDR3 is made up of 13 amino acids. The CDR3 here is CASSPSAGPKAFF. The CDR3 region has the DNA TGTGCCAGCAGCCCTTCGGCGGGCCCTAAGGCTTTCTTT.

The rearrangement links TRBV7-9 to TRBJ1-2, with a possible D match to TRBD1 (5 bases). This CDR3 region has 14 residues. V was clipped by 2 bases and J by 4 bases, with 11 bases between them. In germline, CDR1 is SEHNR, CDR2 FQNEAQ (reference sequence). DNA of the CDR3: TGTGCCAGCAGCTTACACAGGTCCGCCTATGGCTACACCTTC. Protein product: CASSLHRSAYGYTF.

Comments on this clone: This sample includes further DNA sequences coding for the same CDR3. This rearrangement joins TRBV6-5 to TRBJ1-5; maybe TRBD1 (6 bases). V gave up 4 bases and J gave up 4 bases, with 11 bases separating them. Germline CDR1 MNHEY, CDR2 SVGAGI. The CDR3 sequence is 14 residues long. Here the CDR3 DNA reads TGTGCCAGCAGTTTGACAGGAGTGAATCAGCCCCAGCATTTT. Translated: CASSLTGVNQPQHF.

The table lists this clone with a count of one. The V and J genes are TRBV5-1 and TRBJ2-3, with D maybe TRBD1 (6 bases). Germline lookup yields CDR1 SGHRS and CDR2 YFSETQ. This CDR3 has 13 amino acids. V lost 1 base to trimming and J lost 14 bases, with 17 bases between them. CDR3 DNA: TGCGCCAGCAGCTTGCCAGGGGCCCTTCTACCGTATTTT. Amino acid sequence: CASSLPGALLPYF.

The V gene is TRBV6-2 or TRBV6-3, the J gene TRBJ2-1; D remains ambiguous. Germline values: CDR1 MNHEY, CDR2 SVGEGT. The V end lost 6 bases, the J end lost 8 bases, and 8 bases lay between the germline ends. The length of the CDR3 is 11 residues. Here the CDR3 DNA reads TGTGCCAGCAGCCCTCTCGATGAGCAGTTCTTC. This encodes CASSPLDEQFF.

This chain connects TRBV30 to TRBJ1-4; D unresolved. From germline, CDR1 is GTSNPN and CDR2 SVGIG (reference sequence). V lost 1 base, J lost 4 bases, and 10 bases lay in between. The CDR3 extends over 14 amino acids. Written as DNA, the CDR3 is TGTGCCTGGAGTGCCCCACAGTTTAATGAAAAACTGTTTTTT. Amino acids: CAWSAPQFNEKLFF.

A single count supports this clone. The gene calls are TRBV11-2 and TRBJ2-5; 7 bases align to TRBD1. This CDR3 region has 14 residues. The V segment lost 4 bases and the J segment 4 bases; nucleotides outside the gene matches: 6. The germline CDR1 and CDR2 sequences are SGHAT and FQNNGV. For the CDR3, the DNA is TGTGCCAGCAGCTGGCAGGGGGTGGGAGAGACCCAGTACTTC. Translating gives CASSWQGVGETQYF. The entire variable domain, with the rest obtained from reference TRBV11-2 and TRBJ2-5, is as follows: EAGVAQSPRYKIIEKRQSVAFWCNPISGHATLYWYQQILGQGPKLLIQFQNNGVVDDSQLPKDRFSAERLKGVDSTLKIQPAKLEDSAVYLCASSWQGVGETQYFGPGTRLLVL.

This chain connects TRBV19 to TRBJ1-2, with no clear D. V lost 6 bases and J 4 bases, leaving 21 bases between the germline ends. Germline CDR1 is LNHDA and CDR2 is SQIVND (reference sequence). This CDR3 comprises 16 residues. CDR3: CASSPFVGPEGYGYTF. In nucleotides, the CDR3 is TGTGCCAGTAGCCCATTCGTAGGACCGGAGGGCTATGGCTACACCTTC.

This clone appeared once. The chain carries TRBV15 and TRBJ1-1; 8 bases align to TRBD1. Trimming took 6 bases from V and 5 from J; bases not matched to a gene: 11. CDR1 and CDR2 from the germline V gene are LNHNV and YYDKDF (reference sequence). The length of the CDR3 is 15 residues. DNA for the CDR3: TGTGCCACCAGATCTAGGACAGGGTCGGTAACTGAAGCTTTCTTT. This translates into CATRSRTGSVTEAFF.

This chain connects TRBV2 to TRBJ1-5; tentatively, D is TRBD1 (5 bases). The CDR3 is 15 amino acids. CDR1 is SNHLY, CDR2 FYNNEI, per germline. The V and J ends lost 5 bases and 2 bases respectively, with 13 bases between them. CDR3 region: CASSSQGSGNQPQHF. CDR3 in DNA: TGTGCCAGCAGTTCGCAGGGCTCTGGCAATCAGCCCCAGCATTTT.

The V and J genes are TRBV25-1 and TRBJ1-2; 8 bases agree with TRBD1. CDR3 length: 15 residues. Germline V gene sequence: CDR1 MGHDK, CDR2 SYGVNS. J gave up 2 bases and V 2 bases, and 4 bases lay outside the gene matches. For the CDR3, the DNA is TGTGCCAGCAGTGAAGGGACAGGTCAAAACTATGGCTACACCTTC. Its protein is CASSEGTGQNYGYTF.

The chain carries TRBV4-2 and TRBJ1-6, with D perhaps matching TRBD1 (5 bases). Germline V gene sequence: CDR1 LGHNA, CDR2 YNFKEQ. The CDR3 has 15 amino acids. V was trimmed by 0 bases and J by 9 bases, leaving 12 bases between them. For the CDR3, the DNA is TGTGCCAGCAGCCAAGATATAGGGGCGGTTTCACCCCTCCACTTT. Protein product: CASSQDIGAVSPLHF.

In its sample, this clone was seen once. V is TRBV28 and J is TRBJ1-1; 7 bases agree with TRBD1. This CDR3 is built from 15 residues. CDR1 MDHEN and CDR2 SYDVKM come from the germline V gene. V lost 6 bases, J lost 4 bases, and 11 bases stayed unmatched. CDR3 nucleotide sequence: TGTGCCAGCAGCCTCCGGAGAGGGGGCGGCACTGAAGCTTTCTTT. It codes for CASSLRRGGGTEAFF.

The genes are TRBV4-1 and TRBJ1-2; 10 nucleotides align to TRBD1. V was clipped by 1 base and J by 8 bases; unmatched bases: 10. This CDR3 is built from 16 residues. Germline lookup yields CDR1 MGHRA and CDR2 YSYEKL. In nucleotides, the CDR3 is TGCGCCAGCAGCCAAGTAACCCCGGGACAGGGGAAGGGCTACACCTTC. Protein product: CASSQVTPGQGKGYTF.

The chain carries TRBV2 and TRBJ1-1, with 7 bases identical to TRBD1. With V trimmed by 8 bases and J by 3 bases, 6 bases remained unmatched. This CDR3 is 13 amino acids long. Germline CDR1 reads SNHLY; CDR2 reads FYNNEI. The CDR3 spells CASQTGLDTEAFF. The CDR3 DNA reads TGTGCCAGCCAGACAGGGTTGGACACTGAAGCTTTCTTT.

The chain carries TRBV12-3 or TRBV12-4 and TRBJ1-1, with 7 bases fitting TRBD1. The CDR3 has 13 residues. V dropped 5 bases and J dropped 7; count of bases not matched to a gene: 7. The CDR3: CASSLGQKFEAFF. The CDR3, as DNA: TGTGCCAGCAGTCTGGGACAGAAATTTGAAGCTTTCTTT.

This clone was counted only a few times. The chain employs TRBV3-1 (or the pseudogene TRBV3-2) and TRBJ1-1, with TRBD1 matching over 10 bases. The V gene's germline CDR1 is LGHDT and CDR2 YNNKEL (reference sequence). This CDR3 is built from 15 residues. Trimming took 6 bases from V and 1 from J; bases not matched to a gene: 5. The CDR3 sequence is CASRPGQGPNTEAFF. The CDR3 DNA is TGTGCCAGCAGGCCGGGACAGGGGCCGAACACTGAAGCTTTCTTT.

The rearrangement joins TRBV6-1 to TRBJ2-2; weak D call: TRBD2 (6 bases). Deletions cut 2 bases from V and 6 bases from J, with 16 bases between. CDR1 and CDR2 (germline): MNHNS, SASEGT. The CDR3 contains 16 residues. This CDR3 reads CASSESGGRASGELFF. The CDR3 DNA reads TGTGCCAGCAGTGAATCCGGGGGAAGGGCCTCCGGGGAGCTGTTTTTT.

This chain links TRBV11-3 with TRBJ2-3; D not resolved. The CDR3 loop spans 15 amino acids. Germline CDR1 SGHNT, CDR2 YENEEA. V lost 5 bases, J lost 2 bases, and 14 bases lay in between. The chain's CDR3 is CASSAPLEATDTQYF. Here the CDR3 DNA reads TGTGCCAGCAGCGCCCCTCTAGAGGCCACAGATACGCAGTATTTT. Complete variable domain (other parts from reference TRBV11-3 and TRBJ2-3): EAGVVQSPRYKIIEKKQPVAFWCNPISGHNTLYWYLQNLGQGPELLIRYENEEAVDDSQLPKDRFSAERLKGVDSTLKIQPAELGDSAVYLCASSAPLEATDTQYFGPGTRLTVL.

The chain recombines TRBV19 with TRBJ1-5; D is unresolved. Trimming cost V 0 bases and J 7 bases, with 13 bases left between them. The CDR3 loop spans 15 amino acids. CDR1 and CDR2 from the germline V gene are LNHDA and SQIVND (reference sequence). CDR3 in DNA: TGTGCCAGTAGTATAGATCAGAGGGCTTGGCAGCCCCAGCATTTT. It codes for CASSIDQRAWQPQHF.

The V and J genes are TRBV11-3 and TRBJ1-1, with D possibly matching TRBD1 (6 bases). Germline lookup yields CDR1 SGHNT and CDR2 YENEEA. V gave up 4 bases and J gave up 7 bases, with 19 bases separating them. This CDR3 has 15 residues. CDR3 sequence (DNA): TGTGCCAGCAGCTCTACCCCGGGGACACTCTATGAAGCTTTCTTT. The encoded protein is CASSSTPGTLYEAFF.

The rearrangement joins TRBV7-2 to TRBJ2-1, with 8 bases aligning to TRBD1. CDR3 length: 15 amino acids. Per germline, CDR1 SGHTA and CDR2 FQGNSA. J lost 1 base, V lost 4 bases, and 3 bases had no gene match. CDR3 protein: CASSSTGASYNEQFF. The CDR3 bases are TGTGCCAGCAGCTCGACAGGGGCTTCCTACAATGAGCAGTTCTTC.